This T cell receptor beta chain derives from a study of T-cell memory formation after mild COVID-19. The wider study: Most TCR clusters belonged to a single donor. Findings of the study overall: Contracting clones, day 15 to 85, had balanced CD4/CD8, and later expanders favored CD4+. Pre-infection memory contained some responding clones, which suggested that cross-reactive memory had joined.

The germline gives CDR1 SGHNT, CDR2 YENEEA. The CDR3 is 14 amino acids. Trimming removed 2 bases at V and 8 bases at J, with 13 bases between. Notes on this clonotype: As yet, its antigen is unknown.

The TCR alpha and TCR beta cDNA libraries, bearing sample barcodes and UMIs, were generated by 5'RACE using constant-segment primers. One entry per CDR3 protein, called by TCRdb with MiXCR from the 5' RACE reads. The repertoire consists of approximately 150,000 distinct CDR3 sequences, with 13% to 15% occurring once and the leading ten covering around an eighth. The chain uses TRBV11-3 and TRBJ2-1, with D perhaps TRBD2 (5 bases). The clonotype was recovered from an adult woman who had mild COVID-19 (a few samples of this study predate the infection). Cell type and time point are not known. The specimen sequenced was PBMCs or a T cell subset sorted from them (not recorded which). CDR3 nucleotides: TGTGCCAGCAGCTTAAGTGGGAGATGGGATGAGCAGTTCTTC. Amino acids: CASSLSGRWDEQFF.